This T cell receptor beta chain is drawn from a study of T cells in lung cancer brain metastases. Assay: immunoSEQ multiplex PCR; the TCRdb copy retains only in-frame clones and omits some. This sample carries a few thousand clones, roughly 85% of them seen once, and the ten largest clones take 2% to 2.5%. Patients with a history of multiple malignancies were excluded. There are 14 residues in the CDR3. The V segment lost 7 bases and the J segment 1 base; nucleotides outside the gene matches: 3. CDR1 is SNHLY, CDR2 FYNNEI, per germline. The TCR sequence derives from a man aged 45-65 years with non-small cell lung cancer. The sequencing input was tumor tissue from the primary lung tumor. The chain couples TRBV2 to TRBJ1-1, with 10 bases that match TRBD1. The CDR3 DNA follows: TGTGCCAGCACGAGGACAGGGGGGAACACTGAAGCTTTCTTT. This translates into CASTRTGGNTEAFF.